Each of the 10 T cell receptor beta chains below was sequenced from the same sample in a study of control samples from healthy donors and cancer patients. Clones were read by immunoSEQ multiplex PCR, and TCRdb kept only the in-frame ones, dropping some. The table includes approximately 190,000 clones, roughly nine tenths detected once. Specimen: blood. Every receptor here comes from a man aged 25 to 45 in good health.

The V and J genes are TRBV11-2 and TRBJ2-1; D not resolved. From germline, CDR1 is SGHAT and CDR2 FQNNGV. Trimming removed 2 bases from V and 9 bases from J, with 17 bases in between. The CDR3 has 15 amino acids. The CDR3 coding sequence is TGTGCCAGCAGCTTAAGGCGTTGGGGATCGGGTGAGCAGTTCTTC. It encodes CASSLRRWGSGEQFF.

The chain carries TRBV18 and TRBJ1-3; TRBD1 matches 9 bases. The CDR3 is 16 amino acids. Unmatched junction bases numbered 6, after V lost 5 bases and J lost 1 base. Germline lookup yields CDR1 KGHSH and CDR2 LQKENI. DNA for the CDR3: TGTGCCAGCTCATTTGCCGGGACAGGGTCTGGAAACACCATATATTTT. This encodes CASSFAGTGSGNTIYF.

The chain employs TRBV4-1 and TRBJ2-7; TRBD1 matches at 7 bases. Looked up from germline, CDR1 is MGHRA and CDR2 is YSYEKL. Losses at the gene ends were 0 bases for V and 0 bases for J; bases not matched to a gene: 2. The CDR3 spans 15 residues. CDR3 nucleotide sequence: TGCGCCAGCAGCCAAGAGACAGGGTTCTCCTACGAGCAGTACTTC. Protein product: CASSQETGFSYEQYF.

The genes are TRBV3-1 (or the pseudogene TRBV3-2) and TRBJ2-3, with unresolved D. V shed 4 bases and J shed 3 bases, with 14 bases lying between them. Germline V gene sequence: CDR1 LGHDT, CDR2 YNNKEL (reference sequence). The CDR3 consists of 15 residues. CDR3 sequence (DNA): TGTGCCAGCAGCCCAGCGAGGTCTTTTACAGATACGCAGTATTTT. As protein: CASSPARSFTDTQYF.

V gene TRBV6-5 combines with J gene TRBJ1-4; D is unclear. The CDR3 has 13 residues. Trimming removed 6 bases from V and 8 bases from J, with 13 bases in between. Germline V gene lookup returns CDR1 MNHEY and CDR2 SVGAGI. CDR3 nucleotide sequence: TGTGCCAGCAGGACCACCTCGGGAGAAAAACTGTTTTTT. Translating it yields CASRTTSGEKLFF.

The CDR3 is CAWSGPYTSGANVLTF. The CDR3 DNA sequence: TGTGCCTGGAGCGGACCGTACACCTCTGGGGCCAACGTCCTGACTTTC. V gene TRBV30 combines with J gene TRBJ2-6; the D is unclear. Germline V gene sequence: CDR1 GTSNPN, CDR2 SVGIG (reference sequence). The CDR3 totals 16 residues. V lost 3 bases to trimming and J lost 0 bases, with 12 bases between them.

The gene calls are TRBV5-1 and TRBJ1-2, with TRBD1 identical over 9 bases. CDR3 size: 14 residues. The germline V gene encodes CDR1 SGHRS and CDR2 YFSETQ. V shed 4 bases, J shed 7 bases, and the junction held 8 bases outside the gene matches. In DNA form, the CDR3 reads TGCGCCAGCAGCCCAGACAGGGGGATCACTGGCTACACCTTC. It yields the protein CASSPDRGITGYTF.

The chain has TRBV5-6 and TRBJ1-5; 8 bases align to TRBD1. Per germline, CDR1 SGHDT and CDR2 YYEEEE. The CDR3 contains 14 residues. With 5 bases clipped from V and 6 bases from J, the junction kept 7 bases outside the gene matches. The CDR3 nucleotides read TGTGCCAGCAGTTCGACAGGGGTGACTCAGCCCCAGCATTTT. Translated: CASSSTGVTQPQHF.

This clone was observed a single time. The chain carries TRBV6-5 and TRBJ1-4; 7 positions agree with TRBD1. With 6 bases clipped from V and 7 bases from J, the junction kept 11 bases outside the gene matches. Germline values: CDR1 MNHEY, CDR2 SVGAGI. The CDR3 consists of 15 residues. CDR3 bases: TGTGCCAGCAGCCTCGAGACAGGGATGTTTGAAAAACTGTTTTTT. Its protein is CASSLETGMFEKLFF.

This clone was found once. The chain joins TRBV29-1 to TRBJ1-3; the D is unclear. Germline CDR1 reads SQVTM; CDR2 reads ANQGSEA. The CDR3 runs 13 residues. V gave up 6 bases and J gave up 0 bases, with 9 bases separating them. The CDR3 region has the DNA TGCAGCGTAATACAGCGCTCTGGAAACACCATATATTTT. It encodes CSVIQRSGNTIYF.